This T cell receptor beta chain came from a study of blood T cell repertoires in COVID-19. Study overall: Specimens from acute and convalescent COVID-19 originated in the United States, Italy and Spain. From T cells, B-cell-depleted T cells, or PBMCs came the material, which was cDNA or gDNA.

In germline, CDR1 is MGHRA, CDR2 YSYEKL. V was trimmed by 0 bases and J by 7 bases, leaving 15 bases between them. The CDR3 covers 15 residues. The assay was immunoSEQ multiplex PCR, and TCRdb's table has in-frame clones only and misses some. The top ten clones hold roughly an eighth of a sample with about 58,000 clones, about 91% of them seen once. The TCR comes from a woman in her fifties or sixties with active COVID-19. This rearrangement joins TRBV4-1 to TRBJ1-2; a weak D match, TRBD1 (5 bases). Material for sequencing was peripheral blood. CDR3 region: CASSQDVLGVGGYTF. The CDR3 nucleotides read TGCGCCAGCAGCCAAGACGTTCTAGGGGTGGGTGGCTACACCTTC.